This TCR beta chain stems from a study of shared clonotypes between healthy human individuals. Study-level information: A donor's plate count was three for CD4 naive and three for CD4 memory; CD8 naive had two and CD8 memory one.

Across several immunoSEQ plates, the genomic DNA of each subset was split evenly. Data came from immunoSEQ multiplex PCR; TCRdb stores just in-frame clones and leaves some out. Of some 690,000 clones in the sample, about 90% are singletons; the top ten hold approximately 35%. Trimming removed 2 bases at V and 0 bases at J, with 15 bases between. Germline V CDR1 and CDR2: KGHSH, LQKENI. This CDR3 has 17 residues. Donors were healthy HIV-negative adults without recent acute infections or vaccinations. CD45RO+ cells joined CCR7-negative CD45RA+ TemRA cells to form CD8 memory. This clone was found once. This rearrangement joins TRBV18 to TRBJ2-3; a weak D match, TRBD2 (5 bases). Specimen: memory CD8+ T cells from PBMCs. The subset was: CD45RO+ cells pooled with CCR7-negative TemRA cells. This receptor was obtained from a man between 18 and 29 years old in good health. Some clones in this sample may be carry-over from other donors' samples. The CDR3 is CASSPNPPEASTDTQYF. CDR3 nucleotide sequence: TGTGCCAGCTCACCAAACCCGCCGGAGGCTAGCACAGATACGCAGTATTTT.